This T cell receptor beta chain emerged from a study of T cells in Graves' hyperthyroidism and ophthalmopathy. Study outcomes and limitations: The authors' 13 V-J model separated ophthalmopathy from stable hyperthyroidism.

From RNA transcripts, TCR beta CDR3 regions were amplified. First-round RT-PCR targeting the TCR CDR3 was performed with the HTBI primer set. A single record per CDR3 protein comes from TCRdb applying MiXCR to the multiplex PCR reads. In the table there are around 300,000 distinct CDR3 sequences, 10% to 15% of which are singletons. As concerns this clonotype: What it recognizes is unknown. The junction departs from germline at one end; a sequencing error may be responsible.

Germline CDR1 is KGHDR and CDR2 is SFDVKD. CDR3 length equals 15 residues. The chain recombines TRBV24-1 with TRBJ2-3; D tentatively reads TRBD1 or TRBD2 (5 bases each). Material for sequencing was blood. The sequence was obtained from a woman aged 25-40 years with Graves' hyperthyroidism that later progressed to Graves' ophthalmopathy. CDR3 sequence: CATSRPGPATDAQYF. CDR3 in DNA: TGTGCCACCAGTCGCCCGGGGCCTGCCACAGATGCGCAGTATTTT.